The clone carrying this T cell receptor (beta chain) was found a few times. TCRdb processed the reads anew with MiXCR; each CDR3 protein has one entry. This sample carries under 600,000 distinct CDR3 sequences, 16% of them seen once, and the ten largest clones take 20% to 30%. This entry is derived from a study of T cell repertoires in cytomegalovirus infection. Sequencing was done on a sample of CD8+ T cells from PBMCs. This clonotype was sampled from a human donor in good health (CMV status not recorded). Some clones in this sample may be carry-over from other donors' samples.

CDR3 in amino acids: CASSEAGRGTDTQYF. In DNA, the CDR3 is TGTGCCAGCAGTGAAGCGGGCAGAGGCACAGATACGCAGTATTTT. This chain joins TRBV6-1 and TRBJ2-3; no reliable D call. There are 15 residues in the CDR3. Germline V gene data show CDR1 as MNHNS and CDR2 as SASEGT. The ends were cut back, 0 bases at V and 1 base at J, with 8 bases in the middle.